This T cell receptor (beta chain) was identified during a study of cytomegalovirus exposure and HLA in healthy donors. Vbeta (60) and Jbeta (13) primers were used in the PCR. Generated by immunoSEQ multiplex PCR, the TCRdb table keeps only in-frame clones and is missing some. The table lists about 180,000 clones, about 84% of them singletons, with around 5% in the top ten. This CDR3 comprises 13 residues. V was clipped by 3 bases and J by 2 bases; unmatched bases: 1. CDR1 and CDR2 (germline): SGDLS, YYNGEE. The sequenced material came from PBMCs. The clonotype comes from a young man in good health and CMV-seronegative. This chain joins TRBV9 and TRBJ2-7; TRBD1 aligns across 8 bases. This CDR3 reads CASSAGQAYEQYF. CDR3 sequence (DNA): TGTGCCAGCAGCGCGGGACAGGCCTACGAGCAGTACTTC.